This TCR beta chain derives from a study of CD4 and CD8 cells across lung adenocarcinoma regions (dated by TCRdb to the late 2010s). As for the study more broadly: To look at intratumor heterogeneity in the T cell receptor repertoire, the study compared tumor centers against tumor margins.

The CDR3 holds 13 amino acids from the cysteine to the phenylalanine. Of all the DNA, just the CDR3 is kept, 39 bases in frame from base 1. From the germline V gene (reference sequence), CDR1 is SEHNR and CDR2 is FQNEAQ. Donors were patients with localized lung adenocarcinoma, a subtype of non-small cell lung cancer. The samples were taken from the centers of localized lung adenocarcinomas. For TCR repertoire analysis, CD4+ T cells taken from tumor tissue were profiled apart from CD8+ T cells. The library relied on PCR. The run used a HiSeq X Ten. The public reads were reprocessed in TCRdb via fastp at Q25 and MiXCR, keeping in-frame beta chains. CDR3 protein sequences are deduplicated, and each keeps its most common genes and DNA. Here the sample has roughly 6,500 distinct CDR3 sequences; 51% occur a single time. Almost 30% of the sample lies in the top ten. Relative to its sample, this clonotype is medium-sized (0.01 to 0.1%). This clone's antigen is unknown. Base qualities are not at hand, and no much larger clone is one base apart.

This TCR was sampled from a female donor with lung adenocarcinoma. The CD4 and CD8 labels of this study may be unreliable. Material: CD4+ T cells from the center of a lung tumor. The cell subset or site label, read with the paper, signifies: tumor center region. Here the chain combines TRBV7-9 and TRBJ2-1; the D gene is perhaps TRBD1, from 5 matching bases. Matching the DNA end better, TRBJ2-7 makes the J call doubtful. The CDR3 sequence is CASSLVSQGGQYF. Read as DNA, the sequence is TGTGCCAGCAGCTTAGTATCGCAGGGCGGGCAGTACTTC.